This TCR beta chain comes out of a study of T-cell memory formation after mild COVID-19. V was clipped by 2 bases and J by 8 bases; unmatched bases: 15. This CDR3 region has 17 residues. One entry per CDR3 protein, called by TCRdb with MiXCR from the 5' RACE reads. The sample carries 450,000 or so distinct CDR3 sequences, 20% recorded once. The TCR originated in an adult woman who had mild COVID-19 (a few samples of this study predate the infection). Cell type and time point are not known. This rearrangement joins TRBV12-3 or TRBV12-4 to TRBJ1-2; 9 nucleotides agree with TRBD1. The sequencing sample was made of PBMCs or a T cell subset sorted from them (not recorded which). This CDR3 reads CASSLLVGGQGAGGYTF. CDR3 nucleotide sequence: TGTGCCAGCAGTTTATTAGTTGGGGGACAGGGCGCCGGCGGCTACACCTTC.